The rows below give T cell receptor beta chains drawn from one sample of a study of T cells in Graves' hyperthyroidism and ophthalmopathy. MiXCR, run by TCRdb on the multiplex PCR reads, gives a single entry per CDR3 protein. The table has approximately 330,000 distinct CDR3 sequences, about an eighth seen once. Sequenced: blood. The receptors shown here come from a woman aged 40 to 55 with Graves' ophthalmopathy. Each CDR3 is given with its conserved first and last residue. Each record gives: V gene, clone size, J gene, D gene, CDR3 DNA, CDR3 protein. The D gene is left open where the match is weak. Where a row states a size, it is once, few, many or the class of an expanded clone; other rows omit it.

V: TRBV6-1
size: -
J: TRBJ1-2
D: -
DNA: TGTGCCAGCCGGGGGGCTCTCTATGGCTACACCTTC
CDR3: CASRGALYGYTF

V: TRBV7-2
size: many
J: TRBJ2-3
D: -
DNA: TGTGCCAGCAGCGAGGGACATTCAGATACGCAGTATTTT
CDR3: CASSEGHSDTQYF

V: TRBV19
size: -
J: TRBJ2-3
D: TRBD2
DNA: TGTGCCAGTAGTCTTCGACTAGCGGGCTATGATACGCAGTATTTT
CDR3: CASSLRLAGYDTQYF

V: TRBV6-5
size: many
J: TRBJ2-1
D: -
DNA: TGTGCCAGCAGTTACTCTTCGCCGGGGAACATCATAGCCTACAATGAGCAGTTCTTC
CDR3: CASSYSSPGNIIAYNEQFF

V: TRBV27
size: -
J: TRBJ2-7
D: TRBD1
DNA: TGTGCCAGCAGTTTGGCTACAGGGGTCTCCACCTACGAGCAGTACTTC
CDR3: CASSLATGVSTYEQYF

V: TRBV20-1
size: -
J: TRBJ1-5
D: -
DNA: TGCAGTGCCCCTCCGGAAGGCAATCAGCCCCAGCATTTT
CDR3: CSAPPEGNQPQHF

V: TRBV18
size: many
J: TRBJ1-1
D: TRBD1
DNA: TGTGCCAGCTCACCCGCTGGGACAGTTGGCACTGAAGCTTTCTTT
CDR3: CASSPAGTVGTEAFF

V: TRBV12-3/TRBV12-4
size: many
J: TRBJ2-5
D: -
DNA: TGTGCCAGCAGTAGTGGGACCATGCTCCTTCTCCAAGAGACCCAGTACTTC
CDR3: CASSSGTMLLLQETQYF

V: TRBV24-1
size: many
J: TRBJ2-3
D: -
DNA: TGTGCCACCAGTGCCTCTGAGAGGACACTTAGCACAGATACGCAGTATTTT
CDR3: CATSASERTLSTDTQYF

V: TRBV7-2
size: many
J: TRBJ1-2
D: -
DNA: TGTGCCAGCAGCTGGCAGGGAGATGGCTACACCTTC
CDR3: CASSWQGDGYTF

V: TRBV9
size: -
J: TRBJ1-2
D: -
DNA: TGTGCCAGCAGCGTAGTCTATAACTATGGCTACACCTTC
CDR3: CASSVVYNYGYTF

V: TRBV2
size: many
J: TRBJ1-6
D: -
DNA: TGTGCCAGCAGTGCGGCTACATCTAATTCACCCCTCCACTTT
CDR3: CASSAATSNSPLHF

V: TRBV5-1
size: many
J: TRBJ2-1
D: TRBD2
DNA: TGCGCCAGCAGCTTGGGAGCGGGAGGTGGTGAGCAGTTCTTC
CDR3: CASSLGAGGGEQFF

V: TRBV10-2
size: many
J: TRBJ1-2
D: -
DNA: TGCGCCAGCAGTGGCCTCGGCAGGGAAGGCGACTATGGCTACACCTTC
CDR3: CASSGLGREGDYGYTF

V: TRBV12-3/TRBV12-4
size: many
J: TRBJ1-2
D: TRBD1
DNA: TGTGCCAGCAGTACCGGGACAGCCTATGGCTACACCTTC
CDR3: CASSTGTAYGYTF

V: TRBV24-1
size: -
J: TRBJ2-1
D: -
DNA: TGTGCCACCAGATCTAGGGTTTCCAATGAGCAGTTCTTC
CDR3: CATRSRVSNEQFF

V: TRBV9
size: many
J: TRBJ2-1
D: -
DNA: TGTGCCAGCAGCGTAGCTAGCGCCTACAATGAGCAGTTCTTC
CDR3: CASSVASAYNEQFF

V: TRBV2
size: many
J: TRBJ1-5
D: -
DNA: TGTGCCAGCAGTGTAGGCCCGAATAGCAATCAGCCCCAGCATTTT
CDR3: CASSVGPNSNQPQHF

V: TRBV28
size: many
J: TRBJ1-4
D: -
DNA: TGTGCCAGCAGTTCTCCGACCGCCAGAAGTGAAAAACTGTTTTTT
CDR3: CASSSPTARSEKLFF

V: TRBV29-1
size: -
J: TRBJ2-5
D: -
DNA: TGCAGCGTTGAAGATCCAGGATCCGTAGAGACCCAGTACTTC
CDR3: CSVEDPGSVETQYF

V: TRBV11-2
size: few
J: TRBJ2-4
D: -
DNA: TGTGCCAGCAGCTTAGATAGTCTAGCAACCATTCAGTACTTC
CDR3: CASSLDSLATIQYF

V: TRBV28
size: few
J: TRBJ2-3
D: -
DNA: TGTGCCAGCAGTTTGTGGGACCCTAGGGGGACAGATACGCAGTATTTT
CDR3: CASSLWDPRGTDTQYF

V: TRBV5-5
size: -
J: TRBJ1-5
D: -
DNA: TGTGCCAGCAGCTTGACGACCTCGTCCCCTTATAGCAATCAGCCCCAGCATTTT
CDR3: CASSLTTSSPYSNQPQHF

V: TRBV7-9
size: many
J: TRBJ2-7
D: -
DNA: TGTGCCAGCAGCCCGATGCGGAAGATCGAGCAGTACTTC
CDR3: CASSPMRKIEQYF

V: TRBV11-2
size: many
J: TRBJ2-1
D: -
DNA: TGTGCCAGCAGCTCCCGGACGGGACCCAGGCAGTTCTTC
CDR3: CASSSRTGPRQFF

V: TRBV5-1
size: few
J: TRBJ1-2
D: -
DNA: TGCGCCAGCAGCTTGGGTTGGGGCTACAACTATGGCTACACCTTC
CDR3: CASSLGWGYNYGYTF

V: TRBV24-1
size: many
J: TRBJ2-2
D: -
DNA: TGTGCCACCAGTGATCTTGTGAGGACCGGGGAGCTGTTTTTT
CDR3: CATSDLVRTGELFF

V: TRBV11-2
size: many
J: TRBJ2-3
D: -
DNA: TGTGCCAGCAGCTTAGCCCGGGGTAGGGGCCTCGTCACAGATACGCAGTATTTT
CDR3: CASSLARGRGLVTDTQYF

V: TRBV20-1
size: few
J: TRBJ2-7
D: -
DNA: TGCAGTGCCTCCGTCCCACATACATACGAGCAGTACTTC
CDR3: CSASVPHTYEQYF

V: TRBV24-1
size: many
J: TRBJ1-4
D: -
DNA: TGTGCCACCAGTGATCCGAGCGCCCCCAATGAAAAACTGTTTTTT
CDR3: CATSDPSAPNEKLFF

V: TRBV3-1
size: -
J: TRBJ1-3
D: -
DNA: TGTGCCAGCAGCCAAGTATCGTACGGAAACACCATATATTTT
CDR3: CASSQVSYGNTIYF

V: TRBV3-1
size: -
J: TRBJ2-1
D: TRBD1
DNA: TGTGCCAGCAGCCCATCGGGACAGTTCTACAATGAGCAGTTCTTC
CDR3: CASSPSGQFYNEQFF

V: TRBV9
size: -
J: TRBJ2-3
D: TRBD2
DNA: TGTGCCAGCACCCCCCAACTAGCGGGAGTTGGAGATACGCAGTATTTT
CDR3: CASTPQLAGVGDTQYF

V: TRBV27
size: many
J: TRBJ2-3
D: -
DNA: TGTGCCAGCAGTTTATCACTCAGGAGCACAGATACGCAGTATTTT
CDR3: CASSLSLRSTDTQYF

V: TRBV19
size: -
J: TRBJ2-2
D: -
DNA: TGTGCCAGTAGTGTAAAACCGGGACGAATCACCGGGGAGCTGTTTTTT
CDR3: CASSVKPGRITGELFF

V: TRBV7-9
size: many
J: TRBJ2-1
D: TRBD2
DNA: TGTGCCAGCAGCGAGACTAGCGGAGCCTACAATGAGCAGTTCTTC
CDR3: CASSETSGAYNEQFF

V: TRBV7-9
size: -
J: TRBJ1-2
D: -
DNA: TGTGCCAGCAGCTTAGGCGAGTTGGGCGGCTACACCTTC
CDR3: CASSLGELGGYTF

V: TRBV7-2
size: -
J: TRBJ1-5
D: TRBD1
DNA: TGTGCCAGCAGCGGGACAGTTTTCACTCAGCCCCAGCATTTT
CDR3: CASSGTVFTQPQHF

V: TRBV6-1
size: many
J: TRBJ2-7
D: TRBD2
DNA: TGTGCCAGCTCTCCAGCGGCGGGAGGGACCTACGAGCAGTACTTC
CDR3: CASSPAAGGTYEQYF

V: TRBV7-6
size: many
J: TRBJ2-5
D: TRBD1
DNA: TGTGCCAGCAGCTTCGGGACAGGGAGACAAGAGACCCAGTACTTC
CDR3: CASSFGTGRQETQYF

V: TRBV12-3/TRBV12-4
size: many
J: TRBJ1-2
D: TRBD1
DNA: TGTGCCAGCACCATAGGGGGCTTAGGTGGCTACACCTTC
CDR3: CASTIGGLGGYTF

V: TRBV28
size: many
J: TRBJ2-1
D: TRBD1
DNA: TGTGCCAGCACCCCAGGGGGAGCGAGGAATGAGCAGTTCTTC
CDR3: CASTPGGARNEQFF

V: TRBV6-1
size: few
J: TRBJ2-5
D: TRBD2
DNA: TGTGCCAGCAGTTTGGGAGGGATAGGCTTAAAAGAGACCCAGTACTTC
CDR3: CASSLGGIGLKETQYF

V: TRBV2
size: -
J: TRBJ2-1
D: -
DNA: TGTGCCAGCAGGAGGGATCCAGGGGTCAATGAGCAGTTCTTC
CDR3: CASRRDPGVNEQFF

V: TRBV27
size: many
J: TRBJ2-7
D: -
DNA: TGTGCCAGCAGTTTAGCAAGGAATGCCTACGAGCAGTACTTC
CDR3: CASSLARNAYEQYF

V: TRBV9
size: -
J: TRBJ1-2
D: TRBD1
DNA: TGTGCCAGCAGCGTAGAACAGGGGGTGAACATCTATGGCTACACCTTC
CDR3: CASSVEQGVNIYGYTF

V: TRBV5-1
size: few
J: TRBJ2-1
D: TRBD2
DNA: TGCGCCAGCAGCTTCTCGGGGGGGGTATTCAATGAGCAGTTCTTC
CDR3: CASSFSGGVFNEQFF

V: TRBV19
size: -
J: TRBJ2-1
D: -
DNA: TGTGCCAGTAGTATAGCCGGGGCCTCCTACAATGAGCAGTTCTTC
CDR3: CASSIAGASYNEQFF

V: TRBV24-1
size: many
J: TRBJ2-7
D: TRBD1
DNA: TGTGCCACCGGGACAGGGGGGACCTACGAGCAGTACTTC
CDR3: CATGTGGTYEQYF

V: TRBV10-1
size: -
J: TRBJ1-6
D: -
DNA: TGCGCCAGCAGTGAGTCCGTGACTTCACCCCTCCACTTT
CDR3: CASSESVTSPLHF

V: TRBV5-6
size: many
J: TRBJ1-1
D: TRBD1
DNA: TGTGCCAGCAGCTTTCTCGGTCAGGGGGTCACTGAAGCTTTCTTT
CDR3: CASSFLGQGVTEAFF

V: TRBV20-1
size: many
J: TRBJ1-5
D: -
DNA: TGCAGTGCTAGACAGGGCCTTCAGCCCCAGCATTTT
CDR3: CSARQGLQPQHF

V: TRBV20-1
size: many
J: TRBJ2-7
D: -
DNA: TGCAGTGCTAAGGAGAGTCCCTACGAGCAGTACTTC
CDR3: CSAKESPYEQYF

V: TRBV7-8
size: -
J: TRBJ1-2
D: TRBD1
DNA: TGTGCCAGCAGCTTAGAACCTCAAGGACAGGGTGGGGCTGGCTACACCTTC
CDR3: CASSLEPQGQGGAGYTF

V: TRBV20-1
size: few
J: TRBJ2-7
D: -
DNA: TGCAGTGCTAGCTCCACAACTTGGACCTACGAGCAGTACTTC
CDR3: CSASSTTWTYEQYF

V: TRBV7-8
size: many
J: TRBJ2-5
D: TRBD1
DNA: TGTGCCAGCAGCTTAGACCACAGGGGACCTCAGTACTTC
CDR3: CASSLDHRGPQYF

V: TRBV2
size: many
J: TRBJ1-1
D: -
DNA: TGTGCCAGCAATTTACAGGGGAACACTGAAGCTTTCTTT
CDR3: CASNLQGNTEAFF

V: TRBV10-3
size: -
J: TRBJ1-1
D: TRBD1
DNA: TGTGCCATCAGGACCGACCTTGGACAGGGCATAAACACTGAAGCTTTCTTT
CDR3: CAIRTDLGQGINTEAFF

V: TRBV29-1
size: -
J: TRBJ2-2
D: TRBD1
DNA: TGCAGCGTTAGGGGTCAGGGGGCCGGGGAGCTGTTTTTT
CDR3: CSVRGQGAGELFF